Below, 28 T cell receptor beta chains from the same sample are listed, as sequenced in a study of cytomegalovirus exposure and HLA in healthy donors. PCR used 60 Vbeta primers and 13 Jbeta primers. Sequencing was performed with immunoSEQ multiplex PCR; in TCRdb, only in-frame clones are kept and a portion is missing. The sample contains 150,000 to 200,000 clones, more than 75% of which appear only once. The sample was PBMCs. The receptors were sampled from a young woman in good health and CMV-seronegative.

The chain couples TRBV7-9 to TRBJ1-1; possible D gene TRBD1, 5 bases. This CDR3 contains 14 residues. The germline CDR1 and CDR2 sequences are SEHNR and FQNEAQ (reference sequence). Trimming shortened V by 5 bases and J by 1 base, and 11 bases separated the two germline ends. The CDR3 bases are TGTGCCAGCAGCGGGGGGGGAGGGAACACTGAAGCTTTCTTT. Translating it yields CASSGGGGNTEAFF.

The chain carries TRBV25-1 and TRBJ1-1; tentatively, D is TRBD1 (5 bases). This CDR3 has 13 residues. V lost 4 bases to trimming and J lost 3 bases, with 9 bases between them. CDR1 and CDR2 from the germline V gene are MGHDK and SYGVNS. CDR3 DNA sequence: TGTGCCAGCAGTGCGGGGGTGTACACTGAAGCTTTCTTT. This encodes CASSAGVYTEAFF. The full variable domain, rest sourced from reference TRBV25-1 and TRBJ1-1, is EADIYQTPRYLVIGTGKKITLECSQTMGHDKMYWYQQDPGMELHLIHYSYGVNSTEKGDLSSESTVSRIRTEHFPLTLESARPSHTSQYLCASSAGVYTEAFFGQGTRLTVV.

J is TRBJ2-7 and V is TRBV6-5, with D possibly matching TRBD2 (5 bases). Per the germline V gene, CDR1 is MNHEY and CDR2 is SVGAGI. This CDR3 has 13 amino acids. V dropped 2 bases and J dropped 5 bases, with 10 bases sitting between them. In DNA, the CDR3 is TGTGCCAGCAGTTACGGGAGTATCCACGAGCAGTACTTC. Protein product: CASSYGSIHEQYF.

The CDR3 here is CASKSGALFYNEQFF. The DNA for the CDR3 is TGTGCCAGCAAATCAGGGGCCCTTTTCTACAATGAGCAGTTCTTC. This rearrangement joins TRBV5-6 to TRBJ2-1; possibly TRBD1 for D (6 bases). CDR1 SGHDT and CDR2 YYEEEE come from the germline V gene. The CDR3 has 15 residues. V gave up 6 bases and J gave up 3 bases, with 16 bases separating them.

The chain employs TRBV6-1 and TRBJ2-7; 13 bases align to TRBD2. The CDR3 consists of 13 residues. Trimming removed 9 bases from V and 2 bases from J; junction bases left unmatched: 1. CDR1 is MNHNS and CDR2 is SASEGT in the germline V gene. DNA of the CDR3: TGTGCCAGTGGACTAGCGGGAGCCTACGAGCAGTACTTC. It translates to CASGLAGAYEQYF.

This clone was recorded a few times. The DNA of the CDR3 is TGTGCCAGCAGCTTGGGAGGCGGGGGGGGCCGAGAGACCCAGTACTTC. Encoded protein: CASSLGGGGGRETQYF. The rearrangement uses TRBV7-6 and TRBJ2-5, with 9 positions matching TRBD2. Per the germline V gene, CDR1 is SGHVS and CDR2 is FNYEAQ. V lost 3 bases, J lost 4 bases, and 9 bases stayed unmatched. The CDR3 consists of 16 residues.

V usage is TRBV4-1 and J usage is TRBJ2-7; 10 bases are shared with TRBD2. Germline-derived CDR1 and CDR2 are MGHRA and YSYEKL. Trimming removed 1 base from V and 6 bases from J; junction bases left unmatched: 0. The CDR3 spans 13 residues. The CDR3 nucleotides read TGCGCCAGCAGCCAAGTAGCGGGAGGCGAGCAGTACTTC. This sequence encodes CASSQVAGGEQYF.

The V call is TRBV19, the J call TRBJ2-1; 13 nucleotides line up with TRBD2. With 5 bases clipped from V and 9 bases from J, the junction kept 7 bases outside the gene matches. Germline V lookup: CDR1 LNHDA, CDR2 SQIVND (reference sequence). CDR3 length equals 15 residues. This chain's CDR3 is CASSLLAGGPGEQFF. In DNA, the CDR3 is TGTGCCAGTAGTCTACTAGCGGGAGGGCCAGGTGAGCAGTTCTTC.

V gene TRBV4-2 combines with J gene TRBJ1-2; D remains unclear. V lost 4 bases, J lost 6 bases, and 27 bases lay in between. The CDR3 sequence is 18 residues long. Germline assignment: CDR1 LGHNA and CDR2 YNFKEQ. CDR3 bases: TGTGCCAGCAGCCCAAAGAGTGCTGACCGGGAAATGGCAGATGGCTACACCTTC. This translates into CASSPKSADREMADGYTF.

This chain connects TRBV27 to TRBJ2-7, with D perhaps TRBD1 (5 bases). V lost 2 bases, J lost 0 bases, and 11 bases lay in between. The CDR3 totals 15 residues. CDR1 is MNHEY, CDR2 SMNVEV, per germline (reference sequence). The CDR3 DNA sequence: TGTGCCAGCAGTTTAGCGCCAGGGCTCTCCTACGAGCAGTACTTC. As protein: CASSLAPGLSYEQYF.

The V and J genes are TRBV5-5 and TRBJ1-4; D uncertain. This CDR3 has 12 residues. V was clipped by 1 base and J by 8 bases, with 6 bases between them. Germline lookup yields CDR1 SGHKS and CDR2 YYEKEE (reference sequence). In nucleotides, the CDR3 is TGTGCCAGCAGCTTGACCGGGGAAAAACTGTTTTTT. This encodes CASSLTGEKLFF.

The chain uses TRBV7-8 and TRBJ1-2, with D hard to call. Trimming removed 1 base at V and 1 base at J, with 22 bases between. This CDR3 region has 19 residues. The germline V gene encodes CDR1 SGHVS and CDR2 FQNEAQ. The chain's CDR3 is CASSLGLSSSLTFNYGYTF. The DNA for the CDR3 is TGTGCCAGCAGCTTAGGACTTTCGTCGTCCCTCACTTTTAACTATGGCTACACCTTC.

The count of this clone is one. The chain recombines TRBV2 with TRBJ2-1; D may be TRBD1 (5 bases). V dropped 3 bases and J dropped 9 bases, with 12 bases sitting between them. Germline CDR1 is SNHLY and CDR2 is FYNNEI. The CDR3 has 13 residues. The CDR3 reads CASSDTGRGEQFF. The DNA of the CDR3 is TGTGCCAGCAGTGACACCGGTAGGGGTGAGCAGTTCTTC.

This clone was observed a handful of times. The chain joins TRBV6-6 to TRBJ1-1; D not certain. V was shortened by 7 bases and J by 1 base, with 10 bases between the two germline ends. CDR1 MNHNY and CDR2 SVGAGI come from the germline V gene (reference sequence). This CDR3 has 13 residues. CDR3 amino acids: CASTRESNTEAFF. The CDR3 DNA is TGTGCCAGCACCCGGGAGTCGAACACTGAAGCTTTCTTT.

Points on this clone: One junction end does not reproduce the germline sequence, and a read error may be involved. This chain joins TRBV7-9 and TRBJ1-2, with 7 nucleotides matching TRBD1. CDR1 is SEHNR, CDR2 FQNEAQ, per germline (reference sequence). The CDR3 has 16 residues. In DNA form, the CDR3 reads TGTTCCAGCAGCCCCGCCGGGACAGACCGATTCTATGGCTACACCTTC. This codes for CSSSPAGTDRFYGYTF.

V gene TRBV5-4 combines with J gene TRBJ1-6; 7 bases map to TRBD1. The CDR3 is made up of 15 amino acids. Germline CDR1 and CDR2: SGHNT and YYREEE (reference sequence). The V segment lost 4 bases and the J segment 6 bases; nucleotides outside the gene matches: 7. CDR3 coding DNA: TGTGCCAGCAGCCCCCCGGGACAGCCTAATTCACCCCTCCACTTT. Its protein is CASSPPGQPNSPLHF. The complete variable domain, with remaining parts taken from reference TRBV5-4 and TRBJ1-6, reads ETGVTQSPTHLIKTRGQQVTLRCSSQSGHNTVSWYQQALGQGPQFIFQYYREEENGRGNFPPRFSGLQFPNYSSELNVNALELDDSALYLCASSPPGQPNSPLHFGNGTRLTVT.

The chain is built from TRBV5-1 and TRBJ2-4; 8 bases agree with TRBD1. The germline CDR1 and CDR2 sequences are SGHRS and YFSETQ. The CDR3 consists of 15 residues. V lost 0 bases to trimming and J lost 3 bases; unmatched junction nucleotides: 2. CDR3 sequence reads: CASSLAGGVKNIQYF. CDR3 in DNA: TGCGCCAGCAGCTTGGCAGGGGGCGTCAAAAACATTCAGTACTTC. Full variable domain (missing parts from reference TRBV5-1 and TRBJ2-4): KAGVTQTPRYLIKTRGQQVTLSCSPISGHRSVSWYQQTPGQGLQFLFEYFSETQRNKGNFPGRFSGRQFSNSRSEMNVSTLELGDSALYLCASSLAGGVKNIQYFGAGTRLSVL.

The DNA for the CDR3 is TGTGCCAGCTCACCACCCCTAGGGAGGGGGACCTACGAGCAGTACTTC. It translates to CASSPPLGRGTYEQYF. The V gene is TRBV18, the J gene TRBJ2-7, with D possibly TRBD2 on 7 matching bases. The germline V gene encodes CDR1 KGHSH and CDR2 LQKENI. The CDR3 has 16 residues. V was cut by 0 bases and J by 2 bases, with 14 bases left in between.

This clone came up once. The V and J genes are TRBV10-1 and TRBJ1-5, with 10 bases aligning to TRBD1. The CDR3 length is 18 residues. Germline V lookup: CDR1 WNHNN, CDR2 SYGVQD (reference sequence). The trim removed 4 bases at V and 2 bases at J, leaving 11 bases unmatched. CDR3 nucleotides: TGCGCCAGCAGTGGCGGGACAGGGGCCACTAGCGGCAATCAGCCCCAGCATTTT. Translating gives CASSGGTGATSGNQPQHF.

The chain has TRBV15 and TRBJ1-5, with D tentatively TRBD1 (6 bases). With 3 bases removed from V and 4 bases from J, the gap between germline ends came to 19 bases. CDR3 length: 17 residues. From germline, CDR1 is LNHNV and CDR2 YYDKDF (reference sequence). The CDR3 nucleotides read TGTGCCACCAGCAGGGGGAGGGACACTCGCAAAAATCAGCCCCAGCATTTT. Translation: CATSRGRDTRKNQPQHF.

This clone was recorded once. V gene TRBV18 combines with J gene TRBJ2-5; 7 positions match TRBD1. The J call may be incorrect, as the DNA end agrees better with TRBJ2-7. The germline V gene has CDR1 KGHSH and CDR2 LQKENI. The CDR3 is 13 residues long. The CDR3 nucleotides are TGTGCCAGCTCACGGGACAGTGGCCCCGAGCAGTACTTC. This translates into CASSRDSGPEQYF.

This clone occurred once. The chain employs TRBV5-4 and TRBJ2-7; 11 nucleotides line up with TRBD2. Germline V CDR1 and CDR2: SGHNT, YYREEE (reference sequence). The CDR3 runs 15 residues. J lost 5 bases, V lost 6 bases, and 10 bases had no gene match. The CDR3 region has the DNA TGTGCCAGCACCCCGGCTAGCGGGAGGAACCACGAGCAGTACTTC. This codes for CASTPASGRNHEQYF.

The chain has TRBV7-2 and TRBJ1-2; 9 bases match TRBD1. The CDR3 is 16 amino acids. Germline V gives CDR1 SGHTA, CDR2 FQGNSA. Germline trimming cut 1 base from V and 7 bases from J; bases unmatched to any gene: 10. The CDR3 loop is CASSLVTGGRGVGYTF. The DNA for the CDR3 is TGTGCCAGCAGCTTAGTGACAGGGGGTAGAGGAGTTGGCTACACCTTC.

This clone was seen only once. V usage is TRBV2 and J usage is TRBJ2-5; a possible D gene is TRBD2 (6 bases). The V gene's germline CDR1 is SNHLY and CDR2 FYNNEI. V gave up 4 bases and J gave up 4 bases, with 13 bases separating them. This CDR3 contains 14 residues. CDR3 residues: CASSGEAGGETQYF. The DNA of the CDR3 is TGTGCCAGCAGTGGGGAGGCCGGGGGAGAGACCCAGTACTTC.

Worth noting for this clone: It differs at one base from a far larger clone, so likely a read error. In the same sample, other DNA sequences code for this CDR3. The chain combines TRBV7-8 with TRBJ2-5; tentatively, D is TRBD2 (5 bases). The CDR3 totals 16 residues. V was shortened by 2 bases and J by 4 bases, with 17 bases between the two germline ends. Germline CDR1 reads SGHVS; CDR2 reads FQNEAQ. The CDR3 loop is CASSLRGLQSAETQYF. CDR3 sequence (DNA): TGTGCCAGCAGCTTACGTGGACTCCAATCAGCAGAGACCCAGTACTTC.

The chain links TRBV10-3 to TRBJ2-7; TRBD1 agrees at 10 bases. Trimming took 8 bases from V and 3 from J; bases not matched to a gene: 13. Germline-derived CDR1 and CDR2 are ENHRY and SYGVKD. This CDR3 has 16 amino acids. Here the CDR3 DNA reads TGTGCCATCTGCCCCGTCCCGGGACAGGGGATCTACGAGCAGTACTTC. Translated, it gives CAICPVPGQGIYEQYF.

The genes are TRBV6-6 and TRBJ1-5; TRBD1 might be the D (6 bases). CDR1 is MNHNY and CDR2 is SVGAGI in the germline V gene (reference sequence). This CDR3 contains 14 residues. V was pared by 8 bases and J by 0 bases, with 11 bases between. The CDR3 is CASQGSTSNQPQHF. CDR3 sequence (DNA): TGTGCCAGCCAGGGGTCTACTAGCAATCAGCCCCAGCATTTT.

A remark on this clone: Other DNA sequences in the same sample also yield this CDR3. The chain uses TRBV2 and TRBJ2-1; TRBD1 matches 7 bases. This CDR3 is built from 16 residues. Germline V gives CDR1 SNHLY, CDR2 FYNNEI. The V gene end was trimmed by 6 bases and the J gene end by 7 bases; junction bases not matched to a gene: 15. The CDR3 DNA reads TGTGCCAGCAGCACATTCCGGGACAGCTACGGGAATGAGCAGTTCTTC. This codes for CASSTFRDSYGNEQFF.